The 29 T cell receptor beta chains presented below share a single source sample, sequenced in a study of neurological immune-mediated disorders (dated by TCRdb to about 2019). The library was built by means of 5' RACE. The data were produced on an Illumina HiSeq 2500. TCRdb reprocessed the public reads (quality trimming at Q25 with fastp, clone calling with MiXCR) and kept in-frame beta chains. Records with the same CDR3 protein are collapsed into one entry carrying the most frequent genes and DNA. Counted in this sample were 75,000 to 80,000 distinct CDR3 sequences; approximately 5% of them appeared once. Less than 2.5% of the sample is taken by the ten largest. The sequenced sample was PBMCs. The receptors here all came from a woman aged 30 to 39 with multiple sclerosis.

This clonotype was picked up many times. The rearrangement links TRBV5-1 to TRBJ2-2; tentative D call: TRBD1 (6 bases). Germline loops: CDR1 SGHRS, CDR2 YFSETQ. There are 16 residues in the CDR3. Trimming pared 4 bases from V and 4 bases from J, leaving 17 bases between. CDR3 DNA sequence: TGCGCCAGCAGCGTTACAGGGACCGCGGGCACCGGGGAGCTGTTTTTT. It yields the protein CASSVTGTAGTGELFF. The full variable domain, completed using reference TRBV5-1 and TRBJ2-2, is KAGVTQTPRYLIKTRGQQVTLSCSPISGHRSVSWYQQTPGQGLQFLFEYFSETQRNKGNFPGRFSGRQFSNSRSEMNVSTLELGDSALYLCASSVTGTAGTGELFFGEGSRLTVL.

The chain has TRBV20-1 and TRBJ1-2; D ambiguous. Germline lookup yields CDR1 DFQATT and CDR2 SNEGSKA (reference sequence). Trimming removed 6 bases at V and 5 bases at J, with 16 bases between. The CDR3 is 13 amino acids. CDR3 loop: CSAKIRQDYGYTF. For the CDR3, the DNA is TGCAGTGCCAAGATACGTCAGGATTATGGCTACACCTTC.

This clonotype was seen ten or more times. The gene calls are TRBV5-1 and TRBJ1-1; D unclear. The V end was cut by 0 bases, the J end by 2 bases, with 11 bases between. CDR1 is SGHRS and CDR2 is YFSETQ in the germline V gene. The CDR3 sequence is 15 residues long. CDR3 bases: TGCGCCAGCAGCTTGGTGCACGGGAGCAACACTGAAGCTTTCTTT. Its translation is CASSLVHGSNTEAFF.

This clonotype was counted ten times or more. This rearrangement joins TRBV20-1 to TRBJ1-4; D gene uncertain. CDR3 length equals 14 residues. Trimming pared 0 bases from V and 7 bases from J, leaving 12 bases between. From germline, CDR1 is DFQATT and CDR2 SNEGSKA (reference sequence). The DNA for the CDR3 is TGCAGTGCTAGAGATCGGCGGGGAAGTGAAAAACTGTTTTTT. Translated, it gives CSARDRRGSEKLFF.

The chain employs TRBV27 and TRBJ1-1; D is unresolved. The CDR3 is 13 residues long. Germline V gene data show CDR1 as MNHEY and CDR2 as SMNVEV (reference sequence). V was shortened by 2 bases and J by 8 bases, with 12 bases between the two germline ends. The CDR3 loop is CASSLNVRREAFF. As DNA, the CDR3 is TGTGCCAGCAGTTTAAACGTCCGCCGAGAAGCTTTCTTT.

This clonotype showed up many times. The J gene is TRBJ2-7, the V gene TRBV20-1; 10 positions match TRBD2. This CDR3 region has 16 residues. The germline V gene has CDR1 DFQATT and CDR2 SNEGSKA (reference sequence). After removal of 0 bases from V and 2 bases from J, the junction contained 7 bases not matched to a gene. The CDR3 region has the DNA TGCAGTGCTAGAGATCAAACTAGCGGGGAAACCTACGAGCAGTACTTC. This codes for CSARDQTSGETYEQYF.

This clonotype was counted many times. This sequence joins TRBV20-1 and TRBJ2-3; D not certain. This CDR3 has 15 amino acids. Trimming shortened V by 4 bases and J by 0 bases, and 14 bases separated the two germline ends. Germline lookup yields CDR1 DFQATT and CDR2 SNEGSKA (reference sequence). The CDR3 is CSAKPHRISTDTQYF. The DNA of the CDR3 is TGCAGTGCTAAACCCCACAGAATCAGCACAGATACGCAGTATTTT.

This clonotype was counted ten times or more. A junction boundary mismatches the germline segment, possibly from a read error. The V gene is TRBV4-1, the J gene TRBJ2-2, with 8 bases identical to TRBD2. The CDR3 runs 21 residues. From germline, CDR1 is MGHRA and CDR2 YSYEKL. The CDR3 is CASSQVAIRLAGPPDPGELFF. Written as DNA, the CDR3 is TGCGCCAGCAGTCAAGTTGCGATCCGGCTAGCGGGCCCCCCCGACCCCGGGGAGCTGTTTTTT.

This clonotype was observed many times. CDR3 sequence: CASSSTAGGPLSTEAFF. The CDR3 nucleotides read TGTGCCAGCAGTTCTACCGCAGGGGGCCCTCTGAGCACTGAAGCTTTCTTT. The rearrangement uses TRBV6-5 and TRBJ1-1; 8 nucleotides agree with TRBD1. With V trimmed by 4 bases and J by 4 bases, 14 bases remained unmatched. The CDR3 consists of 17 residues. Germline V gene lookup returns CDR1 MNHEY and CDR2 SVGAGI.

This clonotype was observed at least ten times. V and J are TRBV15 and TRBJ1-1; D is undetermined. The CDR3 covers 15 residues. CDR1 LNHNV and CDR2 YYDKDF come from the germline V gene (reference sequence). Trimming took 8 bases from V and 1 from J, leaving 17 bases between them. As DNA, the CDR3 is TGTGCCACCGGCCTCTCCACAGCAGGGAACACTGAAGCTTTCTTT. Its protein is CATGLSTAGNTEAFF.

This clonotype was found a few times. The CDR3 sequence: CASSASRGEWAYEQYV. Here the CDR3 DNA reads TGTGCCAGCAGCGCTAGCAGGGGGGAATGGGCCTACGAGCAGTACGTC. This chain links TRBV7-8 with TRBJ2-7; D perhaps matches TRBD1 (7 bases). Deletions cut 5 bases from V and 2 bases from J, with 19 bases between. The CDR3 covers 16 residues. Germline V CDR1 and CDR2: SGHVS, FQNEAQ.

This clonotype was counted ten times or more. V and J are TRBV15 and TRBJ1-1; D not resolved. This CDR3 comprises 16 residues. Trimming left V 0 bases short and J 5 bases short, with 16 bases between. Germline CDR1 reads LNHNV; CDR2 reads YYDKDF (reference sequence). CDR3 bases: TGTGCCACCAGCAGAGATTGGGGTAGGGTACGAACTGAAGCTTTCTTT. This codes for CATSRDWGRVRTEAFF.

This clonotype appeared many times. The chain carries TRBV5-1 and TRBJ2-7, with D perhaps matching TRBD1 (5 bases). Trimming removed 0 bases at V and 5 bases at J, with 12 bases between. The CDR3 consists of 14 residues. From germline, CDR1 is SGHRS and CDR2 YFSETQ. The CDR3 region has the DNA TGCGCCAGCAGCTTGGCCAGGGCGGCCGACGAGCAGTACTTC. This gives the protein CASSLARAADEQYF. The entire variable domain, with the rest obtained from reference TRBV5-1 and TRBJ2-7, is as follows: KAGVTQTPRYLIKTRGQQVTLSCSPISGHRSVSWYQQTPGQGLQFLFEYFSETQRNKGNFPGRFSGRQFSNSRSEMNVSTLELGDSALYLCASSLARAADEQYFGPGTRLTVT.

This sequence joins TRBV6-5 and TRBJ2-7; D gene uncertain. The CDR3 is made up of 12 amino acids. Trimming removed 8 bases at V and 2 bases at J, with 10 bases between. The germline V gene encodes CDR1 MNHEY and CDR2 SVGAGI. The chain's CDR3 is CASPRLPYEQYF. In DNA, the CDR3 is TGTGCCAGCCCCCGGCTCCCCTACGAGCAGTACTTC.

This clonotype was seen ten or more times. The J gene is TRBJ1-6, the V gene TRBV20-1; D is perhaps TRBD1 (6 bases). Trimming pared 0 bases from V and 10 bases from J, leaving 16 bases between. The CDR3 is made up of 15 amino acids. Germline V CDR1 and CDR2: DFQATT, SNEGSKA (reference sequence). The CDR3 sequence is CSAREQGSLRSPLHF. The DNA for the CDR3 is TGCAGTGCTAGAGAACAGGGTTCCCTAAGGTCACCCCTCCACTTT.

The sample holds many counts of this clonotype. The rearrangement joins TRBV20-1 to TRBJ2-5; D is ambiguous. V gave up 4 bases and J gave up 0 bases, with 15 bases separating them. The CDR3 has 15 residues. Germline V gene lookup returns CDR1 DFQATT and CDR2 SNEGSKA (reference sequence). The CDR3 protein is CSATPTTRNQETQYF. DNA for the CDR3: TGCAGTGCTACCCCCACTACACGAAACCAAGAGACCCAGTACTTC.

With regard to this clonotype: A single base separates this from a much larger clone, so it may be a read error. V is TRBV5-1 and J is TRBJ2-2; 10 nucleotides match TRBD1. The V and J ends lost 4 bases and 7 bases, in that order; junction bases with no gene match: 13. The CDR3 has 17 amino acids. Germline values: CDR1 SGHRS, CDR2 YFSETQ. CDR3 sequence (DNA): TGCGCCAGCAGCCTCCAATTCCCGGGACAGGGGCACGGGGAGCTGTTTTTT. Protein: CASSLQFPGQGHGELFF.

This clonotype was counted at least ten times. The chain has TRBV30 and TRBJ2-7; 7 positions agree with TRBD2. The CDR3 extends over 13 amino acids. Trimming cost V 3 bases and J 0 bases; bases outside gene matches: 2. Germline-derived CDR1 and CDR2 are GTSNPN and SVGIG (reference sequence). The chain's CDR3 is CAWSRDYSYEQYF. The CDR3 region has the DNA TGTGCCTGGAGCCGGGACTACTCCTACGAGCAGTACTTC.

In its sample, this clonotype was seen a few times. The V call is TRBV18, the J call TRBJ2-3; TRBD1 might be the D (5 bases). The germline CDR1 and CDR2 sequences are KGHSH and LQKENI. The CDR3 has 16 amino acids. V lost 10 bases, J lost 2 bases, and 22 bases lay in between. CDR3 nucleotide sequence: TGTGCCACCAACGTTGTCTCAGGGATGCCCACAGATACGCAGTATTTT. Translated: CATNVVSGMPTDTQYF.

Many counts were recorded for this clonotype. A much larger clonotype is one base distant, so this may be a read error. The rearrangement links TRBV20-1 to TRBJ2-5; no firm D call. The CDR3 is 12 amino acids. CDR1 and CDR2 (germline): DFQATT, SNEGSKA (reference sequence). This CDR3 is CSANGGQENQYF. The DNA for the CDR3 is TGCAGTGCTAATGGTGGGCAAGAGAACCAGTACTTC.

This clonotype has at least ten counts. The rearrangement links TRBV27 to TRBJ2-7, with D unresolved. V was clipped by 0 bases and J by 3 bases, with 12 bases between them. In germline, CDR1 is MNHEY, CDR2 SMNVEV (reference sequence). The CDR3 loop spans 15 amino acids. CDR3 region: CASSLSGGLGYEQYF. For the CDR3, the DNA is TGTGCCAGCAGTTTATCAGGCGGCTTGGGCTACGAGCAGTACTTC.

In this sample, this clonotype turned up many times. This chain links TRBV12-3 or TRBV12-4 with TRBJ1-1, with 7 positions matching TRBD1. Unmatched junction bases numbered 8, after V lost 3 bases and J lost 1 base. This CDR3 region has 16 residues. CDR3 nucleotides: TGTGCCAGCAGTTTCCCCAGACAGGGAACGAACACTGAAGCTTTCTTT. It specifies CASSFPRQGTNTEAFF.

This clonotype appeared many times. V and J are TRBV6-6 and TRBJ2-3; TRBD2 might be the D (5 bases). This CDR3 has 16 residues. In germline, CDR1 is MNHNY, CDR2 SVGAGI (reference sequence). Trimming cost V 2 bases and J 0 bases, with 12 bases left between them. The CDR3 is CASSYGREPSTDTQYF. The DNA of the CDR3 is TGTGCCAGCAGTTACGGCCGGGAACCTAGCACAGATACGCAGTATTTT.

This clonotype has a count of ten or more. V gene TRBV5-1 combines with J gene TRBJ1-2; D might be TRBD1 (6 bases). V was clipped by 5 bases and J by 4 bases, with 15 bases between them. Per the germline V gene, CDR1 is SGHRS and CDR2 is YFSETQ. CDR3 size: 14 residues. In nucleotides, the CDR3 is TGCGCCAGCAGATCCCAACAGGGTCGCTATGGCTACACCTTC. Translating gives CASRSQQGRYGYTF. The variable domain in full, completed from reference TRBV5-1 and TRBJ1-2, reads KAGVTQTPRYLIKTRGQQVTLSCSPISGHRSVSWYQQTPGQGLQFLFEYFSETQRNKGNFPGRFSGRQFSNSRSEMNVSTLELGDSALYLCASRSQQGRYGYTFGSGTRLTVV.

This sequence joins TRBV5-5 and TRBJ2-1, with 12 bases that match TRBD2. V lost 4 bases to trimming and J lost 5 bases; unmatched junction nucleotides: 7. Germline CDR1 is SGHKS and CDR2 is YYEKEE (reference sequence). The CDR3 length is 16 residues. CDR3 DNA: TGTGCCAGCAGCCCCTGGAGGACTAGCGGGAACAATGAGCAGTTCTTC. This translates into CASSPWRTSGNNEQFF.

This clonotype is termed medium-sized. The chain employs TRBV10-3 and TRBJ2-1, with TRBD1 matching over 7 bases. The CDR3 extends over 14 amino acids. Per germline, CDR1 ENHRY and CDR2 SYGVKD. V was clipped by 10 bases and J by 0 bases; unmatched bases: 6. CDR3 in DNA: TGTGCCACATTACAGGGGTCCTCCTACAATGAGCAGTTCTTC. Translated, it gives CATLQGSSYNEQFF.

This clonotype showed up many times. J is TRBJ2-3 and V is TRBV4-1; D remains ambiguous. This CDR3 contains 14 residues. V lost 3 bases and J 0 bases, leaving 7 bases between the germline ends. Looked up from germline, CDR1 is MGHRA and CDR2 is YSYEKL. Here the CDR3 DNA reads TGCGCCAGCAGCCAGGGATCTAGCACAGATACGCAGTATTTT. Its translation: CASSQGSSTDTQYF.

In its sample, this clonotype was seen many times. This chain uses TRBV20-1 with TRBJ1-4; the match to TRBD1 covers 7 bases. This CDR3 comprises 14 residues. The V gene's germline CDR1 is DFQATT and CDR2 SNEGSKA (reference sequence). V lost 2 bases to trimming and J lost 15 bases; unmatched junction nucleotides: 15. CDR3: CSARPLGTDGRVFF. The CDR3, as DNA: TGCAGTGCTAGACCGCTGGGGACAGACGGCCGGGTGTTTTTT.

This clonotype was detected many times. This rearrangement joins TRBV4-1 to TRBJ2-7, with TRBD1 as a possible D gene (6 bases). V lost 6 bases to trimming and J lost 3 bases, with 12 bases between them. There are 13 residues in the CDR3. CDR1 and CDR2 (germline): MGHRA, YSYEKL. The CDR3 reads CASSRGWDYEQYF. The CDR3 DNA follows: TGCGCCAGCAGTAGGGGGTGGGACTACGAGCAGTACTTC.